This T cell receptor beta chain was obtained from a study of blood T cell repertoires in COVID-19. This CDR3 has 14 residues. Germline V lookup: CDR1 LNHDA, CDR2 SQIVND (reference sequence). The ends were cut back, 3 bases at V and 1 base at J, with 9 bases in the middle. In the original workflow: Amplification from reference gene primers served as the basis for estimated nucleated cell counts. This table comes from immunoSEQ multiplex PCR, and its TCRdb copy is limited to in-frame clones, with some not included. V, J and clone size were drawn from that table, and D and trimming were deduced from the DNA. This table holds approximately 150,000 clones, more than 75% found once.

Sample: peripheral blood. The TCR comes from an older man with active COVID-19. The chain employs TRBV19 and TRBJ2-5; D unresolved. CDR3 sequence reads: CASSIYDSQETQYF. In nucleotides, the CDR3 is TGTGCCAGTAGTATCTATGACTCCCAAGAGACCCAGTACTTC.